The clone carrying this T cell receptor (beta chain) was recorded only once. Authors' data handling: Amplification of reference gene primers was used by the study to estimate nucleated cell counts. TCRdb's copy holds only in-frame clones and misses some; the assay was immunoSEQ multiplex PCR. From that table come the V and J calls and clone size; the DNA was used to work out D and trimming. The sample yields hundreds of thousands of clones, approximately 86% seen once. These data belong to a study of blood T cell repertoires in COVID-19. For the study at large: COVID-19 samples from acute and convalescent phases originated in the United States, Italy and Spain. PBMCs, B-cell-depleted T cells, or T cells provided the cDNA or gDNA that made up the material.

This CDR3 region has 15 residues. Germline V lookup: CDR1 SGHRS, CDR2 YFSETQ. The V gene end was trimmed by 4 bases and the J gene end by 4 bases; junction bases not matched to a gene: 7. Which cohort a participant joined came from the clinical history participants gave. The chain links TRBV5-1 to TRBJ2-5; 10 bases are a match to TRBD2. This clonotype originated in a woman in her twenties or thirties who had been exposed to COVID-19. Material: PBMCs or T cells enriched from blood (not recorded which). Written as DNA, the CDR3 is TGCGCCAGCAGCGGGGGGACTAGCGCCGTAGAGACCCAGTACTTC. Its protein is CASSGGTSAVETQYF.